The next 10 T cell receptor beta chains were all read from a single sample in a study of T cell changes during pregnancy in multiple sclerosis. Repertoires were generated with immunoSEQ multiplex PCR, while TCRdb's copy carries only in-frame clones and drops some. Among about 110,000 clones, around 92% were seen once, and the ten largest hold more than 0.65%. The sample consisted of peripheral blood, taken in the third trimester of pregnancy. Source of these receptors: a female donor in good health, enrolled as a control in a pregnancy study.

V and J are TRBV18 and TRBJ2-5; 9 bases agree with TRBD1. The CDR3 consists of 16 residues. Unmatched junction bases numbered 4, after V lost 0 bases and J lost 2 bases. CDR1 KGHSH and CDR2 LQKENI come from the germline V gene. CDR3 DNA: TGTGCCAGCTCACCACCGAACAGGGGGCTTCAAGAGACCCAGTACTTC. It yields the protein CASSPPNRGLQETQYF. Combining the CDR3 with reference TRBV18 and TRBJ2-5 gives the whole variable domain NAGVMQNPRHLVRRRGQEARLRCSPMKGHSHVYWYRQLPEEGLKFMVYLQKENIIDESGMPKERFSAEFPKEGPSILRIQQVVRGDSAAYFCASSPPNRGLQETQYFGPGTRLLVL.

The rearrangement links TRBV10-3 to TRBJ2-1, with D possibly being TRBD2 (5 bases). The ends were cut back, 4 bases at V and 4 bases at J, with 5 bases in the middle. CDR1 and CDR2 (germline): ENHRY, SYGVKD. The CDR3 consists of 12 residues. As DNA, the CDR3 is TGTGCCATCAGTGCGGGGTACAATGAGCAGTTCTTC. Encoded protein: CAISAGYNEQFF.

This chain connects TRBV11-3 to TRBJ2-5; tentatively, D is TRBD1 (6 bases). The V gene's germline CDR1 is SGHNT and CDR2 YENEEA. This CDR3 is 13 amino acids long. V was trimmed by 5 bases and J by 5 bases, leaving 12 bases between them. The CDR3 DNA sequence: TGTGCCAGCAGCGGGAGAAGGGGGGAGACCCAGTACTTC. Amino acids: CASSGRRGETQYF.

The chain is built from TRBV13 and TRBJ2-2; TRBD2 matches at 15 bases. Germline CDR1 reads PRHDT; CDR2 reads FYEKMQ (reference sequence). The CDR3 is 19 residues long. With 5 bases clipped from V and 3 bases from J, the junction kept 10 bases outside the gene matches. The CDR3 sequence: CASSGRTSGGARDTGELFF. In DNA, the CDR3 is TGTGCCAGCAGCGGGCGGACTAGCGGGGGGGCTCGGGACACCGGGGAGCTGTTTTTT.

The rearrangement links TRBV5-1 to TRBJ1-1; 9 positions agree with TRBD1. V lost 4 bases and J lost 1; bases outside the gene matches: 11. From germline, CDR1 is SGHRS and CDR2 YFSETQ. The CDR3 totals 17 residues. The CDR3 sequence is CASSPTGGAGGNTEAFF. CDR3 nucleotide sequence: TGCGCCAGCAGCCCTACAGGGGGCGCCGGTGGGAACACTGAAGCTTTCTTT. Full variable domain (missing parts from reference TRBV5-1 and TRBJ1-1): KAGVTQTPRYLIKTRGQQVTLSCSPISGHRSVSWYQQTPGQGLQFLFEYFSETQRNKGNFPGRFSGRQFSNSRSEMNVSTLELGDSALYLCASSPTGGAGGNTEAFFGQGTRLTVV.

The chain is built from TRBV2 and TRBJ1-6; D may be TRBD1 (5 bases). Trimming pared 3 bases from V and 8 bases from J, leaving 14 bases between. The CDR3 consists of 15 residues. Germline V gives CDR1 SNHLY, CDR2 FYNNEI. The CDR3 nucleotides read TGTGCCAGCAGTGAGTCAGGGTACGTGGATTCACCCCTCCACTTT. Residues: CASSESGYVDSPLHF.

This clone was recorded only once. V gene TRBV11-2 combines with J gene TRBJ1-2, with D possibly TRBD1 on 6 matching bases. The ends were cut back, 6 bases at V and 5 bases at J, with 16 bases in the middle. The CDR3 runs 14 residues. The germline CDR1 and CDR2 sequences are SGHAT and FQNNGV. The CDR3 here is CASSFPPGDYGYTF. In DNA, the CDR3 is TGTGCCAGCAGTTTCCCCCCAGGGGATTATGGCTACACCTTC.

V is TRBV7-3 and J is TRBJ2-6, with unresolved D. The ends were cut back, 4 bases at V and 4 bases at J, with 2 bases in the middle. Germline V lookup: CDR1 SGHTA, CDR2 FQGTGA. The CDR3 length is 12 residues. CDR3 bases: TGTGCCAGCAGCTCGGGGGCCAACGTCCTGACTTTC. It yields the protein CASSSGANVLTF.

The gene calls are TRBV19 and TRBJ1-2, with D possibly being TRBD1 (5 bases). The germline V gene has CDR1 LNHDA and CDR2 SQIVND (reference sequence). The CDR3 has 14 residues. V dropped 5 bases and J dropped 3 bases, with 13 bases sitting between them. The CDR3 reads CASSVQGGYYGYTF. The CDR3 region has the DNA TGTGCCAGTAGTGTTCAGGGTGGCTACTATGGCTACACCTTC.

The chain joins TRBV19 to TRBJ2-7, with 10 bases lining up with TRBD1. CDR3 length: 13 amino acids. V gave up 10 bases and J gave up 3 bases; unmatched junction bases: 6. Germline lookup yields CDR1 LNHDA and CDR2 SQIVND (reference sequence). The CDR3 sequence is CANGGDRGYEQYF. The CDR3, as DNA: TGTGCCAACGGGGGGGACAGGGGCTACGAGCAGTACTTC.